This T cell receptor (beta chain) was found in a study of blood T cell repertoires in COVID-19. Study-level background: The samples span acute and convalescent COVID-19 from the United States, Italy and Spain. The cDNA or gDNA used as material had been derived from T cells, B-cell-depleted T cells, or PBMCs.

Trimming took 3 bases from V and 7 from J; bases not matched to a gene: 6. Germline CDR1 DFQATT, CDR2 SNEGSKA (reference sequence). CDR3 length: 13 residues. Authors' processing steps: Reference gene primers were amplified, and this amplification served to estimate nucleated cell counts. The assay was immunoSEQ multiplex PCR, and TCRdb's table has in-frame clones only and misses some. For V, J and clone size, that table is used; D and trimming come from the DNA. Altogether about 270,000 clones are present, roughly 86% being singletons, with the ten largest covering roughly 8.5%. The genes are TRBV20-1 and TRBJ2-7, with TRBD2 matching over 10 bases. The source of this sequence is a middle-aged man with active or convalescent COVID-19. Sequencing was carried out using peripheral blood. The chain's CDR3 is CSASSGRTGEQYF. The CDR3 nucleotides read TGCAGTGCTAGTAGCGGGAGGACGGGAGAGCAGTACTTC.